The present T cell receptor beta chain was sequenced within a study of cytomegalovirus exposure and HLA in healthy donors. Findings of the study overall: Solely CMV serostatus was available to characterize immune exposure. Presence/absence analyses rested on an assumption that sequencing depth was roughly uniform across donors.

PCR employed 60 Vbeta and 13 Jbeta primers. Some clones are missing from TCRdb's copy, which holds only in-frame ones; the method was immunoSEQ multiplex PCR. The repertoire holds roughly 130,000 clones, 80% seen once, with roughly 2.4% in the top ten. CDR3 length: 14 residues. V was shortened by 6 bases and J by 1 base, with 11 bases between the two germline ends. Germline assignment: CDR1 MDHEN and CDR2 SYDVKM. As for this clone: Its antigen is still unknown.

The sequence derives from a man aged 30 to 39 in good health and CMV-seronegative. Sequenced: PBMCs. The V call is TRBV28, the J call TRBJ2-3; a possible D gene is TRBD1 (5 bases). CDR3 loop: CASRLETGTDTQYF. As DNA, the CDR3 is TGTGCCAGCAGGCTTGAGACAGGCACAGATACGCAGTATTTT.